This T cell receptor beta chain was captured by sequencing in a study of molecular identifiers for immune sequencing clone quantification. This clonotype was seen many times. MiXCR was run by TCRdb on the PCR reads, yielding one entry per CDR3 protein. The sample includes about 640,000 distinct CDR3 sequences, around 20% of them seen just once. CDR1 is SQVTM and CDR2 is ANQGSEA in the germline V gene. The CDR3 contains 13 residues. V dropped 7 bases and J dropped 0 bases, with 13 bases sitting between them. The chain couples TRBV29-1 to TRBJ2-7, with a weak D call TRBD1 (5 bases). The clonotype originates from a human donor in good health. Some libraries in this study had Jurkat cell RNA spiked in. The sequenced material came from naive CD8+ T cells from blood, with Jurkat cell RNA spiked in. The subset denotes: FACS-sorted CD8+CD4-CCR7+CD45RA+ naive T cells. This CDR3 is CSALRQNSYEQYF. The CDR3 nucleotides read TGCAGCGCCCTCAGACAGAACTCCTACGAGCAGTACTTC.